This record covers a single TCR beta chain. In the original processing: Amplified reference gene primers provided the basis for estimating nucleated cell counts. TCRdb's copy holds only in-frame clones and misses some; the assay was immunoSEQ multiplex PCR. V and J calls and clone size come straight from that table; D and trimming were deduced from the DNA. The data hold about 160,000 clones, with approximately 81% observed a single time. Assignments of participants to cohorts depended upon their own reported clinical history. For recovered donors of Cohort 3, there were two negative PCRs, clearance, or symptom resolution. This sample was taken from a study of blood T cell repertoires in COVID-19. In the study overall: Spain, Italy and the United States supplied samples that represented acute and convalescent COVID-19.

The length of the CDR3 is 14 residues. The germline gives CDR1 SGDLS, CDR2 YYNGEE. With 4 bases clipped from V and 3 bases from J, the junction kept 5 bases outside the gene matches. V usage is TRBV9 and J usage is TRBJ2-7; TRBD2 matches 9 bases. The source of this sequence is a man aged 55 to 70 who had recovered from COVID-19. Sequenced material: PBMCs or T cells enriched from blood (not recorded which). CDR3 sequence (DNA): TGTGCCAGCAGCTTAGGGACTAGCAGCTACGAGCAGTACTTC. As protein: CASSLGTSSYEQYF.